This passage covers 11 T cell receptor beta chains from one sample sequenced in a study of T cell changes during pregnancy in multiple sclerosis. Only in-frame clones appear in the TCRdb table, and some are missing; sequencing was by immunoSEQ multiplex PCR. The sample carries approximately 40,000 clones, about 96% recorded once. This specimen consisted of peripheral blood, obtained in the second trimester of pregnancy. These receptors came from a female donor with multiple sclerosis, enrolled in a pregnancy study.

The chain carries TRBV11-2 and TRBJ2-2, with 9 bases lining up with TRBD1. CDR1 is SGHAT, CDR2 FQNNGV, per germline. This CDR3 is 19 amino acids long. V dropped 5 bases and J dropped 8; count of bases not matched to a gene: 21. Here the CDR3 DNA reads TGTGCCAGCAGCCCGATTATATCCCCGACAGGGGGTCGGGTTGGGGAGCTGTTTTTT. Protein: CASSPIISPTGGRVGELFF.

The gene calls are TRBV9 and TRBJ2-7; D is unresolved. The V and J ends lost 2 bases and 3 bases respectively, with 12 bases between them. Germline CDR1 and CDR2: SGDLS and YYNGEE. The CDR3 runs to 14 residues. CDR3 sequence (DNA): TGTGCCAGCAGCGTGGCCGTGGGCCGCTACGAGCAGTACTTC. It specifies CASSVAVGRYEQYF.

V and J are TRBV9 and TRBJ1-1; D is ambiguous. Looked up from germline, CDR1 is SGDLS and CDR2 is YYNGEE. The CDR3 is 15 amino acids. The V and J ends lost 0 bases and 4 bases respectively, with 13 bases between them. The CDR3 coding sequence is TGTGCCAGCAGCGTAGTAACCGCCCCGGGCACTGAAGCTTTCTTT. Protein sequence: CASSVVTAPGTEAFF. Looking up the rest from reference TRBV9 and TRBJ1-1 gives the full variable domain: DSGVTQTPKHLITATGQRVTLRCSPRSGDLSVYWYQQSLDQGLQFLIQYYNGEERAKGNILERFSAQQFPDLHSELNLSSLELGDSALYFCASSVVTAPGTEAFFGQGTRLTVV.

The chain employs TRBV5-4 and TRBJ1-2; 9 nucleotides match TRBD1. V was clipped by 4 bases and J by 5 bases; unmatched bases: 3. Germline-derived CDR1 and CDR2 are SGHNT and YYREEE (reference sequence). The CDR3 contains 13 residues. The CDR3 is CASSTGQGYGYTF. DNA of the CDR3: TGTGCCAGCAGCACCGGACAGGGGTATGGCTACACCTTC.

This chain connects TRBV15 to TRBJ1-2, with D uncertain. CDR1 is LNHNV, CDR2 YYDKDF, per germline (reference sequence). Trimming removed 5 bases from V and 5 bases from J, with 27 bases in between. The CDR3 extends over 18 amino acids. CDR3 DNA sequence: TGTGCCACCAGCGCCCCGAGGGAGGTCGGCTCGCTACTTTATGGCTACACCTTC. This gives the protein CATSAPREVGSLLYGYTF.

The V gene is TRBV28, the J gene TRBJ2-4; 9 bases fit TRBD1. CDR1 is MDHEN and CDR2 is SYDVKM in the germline V gene. V lost 8 bases to trimming and J lost 5 bases; unmatched junction nucleotides: 7. The CDR3 length is 14 residues. DNA for the CDR3: TGTGCCAGCCGGGACAGGGCGGGGGAAAACATTCAGTACTTC. It encodes CASRDRAGENIQYF.

The chain joins TRBV27 to TRBJ1-5; perhaps TRBD1 as D (6 bases). This CDR3 has 14 amino acids. V was clipped by 10 bases and J by 4 bases, with 17 bases between them. Per germline, CDR1 MNHEY and CDR2 SMNVEV (reference sequence). Written as DNA, the CDR3 is TGTGCCACCTCCCCTGGGACACGGAATCAGCCCCAGCATTTT. This sequence encodes CATSPGTRNQPQHF.

The genes are TRBV7-2 and TRBJ2-1, with D perhaps TRBD2 (6 bases). CDR3 length equals 17 residues. Per the germline V gene, CDR1 is SGHTA and CDR2 is FQGNSA. V was pared by 0 bases and J by 0 bases, with 12 bases between. DNA of the CDR3: TGTGCCAGCAGCTTAGCGGGTCTAGCGAGCTCCTACAATGAGCAGTTCTTC. It specifies CASSLAGLASSYNEQFF.

The V gene is TRBV18, the J gene TRBJ2-2; the D gene is possibly TRBD2 (5 bases). Germline values: CDR1 KGHSH, CDR2 LQKENI. Trimming shortened V by 6 bases and J by 1 base, and 9 bases separated the two germline ends. The CDR3 contains 14 residues. The CDR3 sequence: CASSLDLNTGELFF. DNA for the CDR3: TGTGCCAGCTCGTTGGACTTGAACACCGGGGAGCTGTTTTTT.

The chain carries TRBV6-4 and TRBJ2-7, with 7 bases aligning to TRBD2. Trimming took 8 bases from V and 3 from J; bases not matched to a gene: 22. The CDR3 totals 18 residues. Germline lookup yields CDR1 MRHNA and CDR2 SNTAGT. DNA for the CDR3: TGTGCCAGCCCACCTCAACACAGCCTAGGACTAGTAATCTACGAGCAGTACTTC. It codes for CASPPQHSLGLVIYEQYF.

The chain is built from TRBV7-3 and TRBJ1-5, with TRBD1 matching over 9 bases. Germline V gives CDR1 SGHTA, CDR2 FQGTGA. The CDR3 spans 23 residues. J gave up 0 bases and V 1 base, and 22 bases lay outside the gene matches. The CDR3 nucleotides are TGTGCCAGCAGCTTAATGGTATGGGGACAGGGTGGTTTTGGGGCCTATAGCAATCAGCCCCAGCATTTT. Translation: CASSLMVWGQGGFGAYSNQPQHF.